This T cell receptor (beta chain) was found in a study of T-cell reconstitution after alpha-beta-depleted transplantation in children. Study results and limitations: Newly made T cells mostly supplied T-cell counts and diversity one year after transplant. After transplant, high TCRbeta diversity at day 60 in some patients arose from surviving recipient T cells and thymic progenitors.

Of note for this clonotype: The antigen is not known.

The CDR3 extends over 14 amino acids. The V gene lost 6 bases and the J gene lost 3 bases, with 14 bases spanning the gap. Unique molecular identifiers were incorporated during preparation of the TCRbeta library. TCRdb used MiXCR to reprocess the PCR reads, holding one entry per CDR3 protein. The sample lists 200,000 to 300,000 distinct CDR3 sequences, 25% occurring once. The clonotype was recovered from a girl aged 2 to 10 with Fanconi anemia, due to receive a stem cell transplant. The rearrangement uses TRBV23-1 and TRBJ1-1; perhaps TRBD1 as D (6 bases). TRBV23-1 is sorted into the ORF group, with uncertain function. This specimen consisted of PBMCs, obtained before TCRalphabeta/CD19-depleted stem cell transplant. Here the CDR3 DNA reads TGCGCCAGCAGGCTGGACAGTGTGGACACTGAAGCTTTCTTT. Its protein is CASRLDSVDTEAFF.